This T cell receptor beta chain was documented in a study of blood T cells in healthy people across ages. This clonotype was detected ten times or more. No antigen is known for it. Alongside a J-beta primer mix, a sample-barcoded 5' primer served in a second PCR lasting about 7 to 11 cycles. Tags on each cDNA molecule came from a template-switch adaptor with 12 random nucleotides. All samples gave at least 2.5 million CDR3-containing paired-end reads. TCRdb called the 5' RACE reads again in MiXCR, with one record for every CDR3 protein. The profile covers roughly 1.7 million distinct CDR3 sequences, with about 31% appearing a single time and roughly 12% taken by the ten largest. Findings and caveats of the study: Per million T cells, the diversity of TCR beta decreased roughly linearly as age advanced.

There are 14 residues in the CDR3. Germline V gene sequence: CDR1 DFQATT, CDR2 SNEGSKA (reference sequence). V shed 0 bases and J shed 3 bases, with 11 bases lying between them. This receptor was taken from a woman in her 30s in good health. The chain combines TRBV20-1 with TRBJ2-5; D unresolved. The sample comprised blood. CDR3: CSARDRMGKETQYF. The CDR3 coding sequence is TGCAGTGCTAGAGATAGGATGGGCAAAGAGACCCAGTACTTC.